This T cell receptor beta chain appears in the sequencing data of a study of radiotherapy plus CTLA-4 blockade in lung cancer. The CDR3 loop spans 15 amino acids. The V segment lost 10 bases and the J segment 3 bases; nucleotides outside the gene matches: 12. Germline values: CDR1 MRHNA, CDR2 SNTAGT. The study's findings and limits: Once radiotherapy plus ipilimumab had been given, TCR clones derived from tumor expanded in blood.

Judged by abundance, this clone is large. Its specificity is not known. TCRdb's copy holds only in-frame clones and misses some; the assay was immunoSEQ multiplex PCR. Of 80,000 to 95,000 clones detected, roughly four fifths appear once; the ten largest clones hold about a quarter. Focal radiation plus CTLA-4 blockade with ipilimumab was given to patients with chemo-refractory metastatic non-small-cell lung cancer. The sequencing here drew on peripheral blood, taken from a patient treated with radiotherapy plus ipilimumab. This sequence was found in a human donor with non-small cell lung cancer that progressed on radiotherapy plus ipilimumab. The chain combines TRBV6-4 with TRBJ2-1; 7 nucleotides align to TRBD1. CDR3 protein: CAIRGSRGCYNEQFF. The CDR3 DNA reads TGTGCCATCAGGGGGAGTCGCGGGTGCTACAATGAGCAGTTCTTC.